This TCR beta chain is from a study of yellow fever vaccine responses in identical twins. Details on this clonotype: Its antigen is undetermined.

Trimming stripped 3 bases from V and 5 bases from J, with 12 bases between. The CDR3 runs to 14 residues. The germline V gene has CDR1 SGHDT and CDR2 YYEEEE. General study findings and limits: Reported findings indicate that twins' vaccine T cell responses seemed partially convergent, partially personalized.

TCRdb reprocessed the RT-PCR reads via MiXCR and lists one record per CDR3 protein. This sample has 3,500 to 4,500 distinct CDR3 sequences, with around 87% found just once. This clonotype was obtained from a woman between 18 and 29 years old who received the yellow fever vaccine. The sequences come from T cells from blood (PBMCs), unsorted or a sorted subset (not recorded which), collected before or after yellow fever vaccination (not recorded which). The V gene is TRBV5-6, the J gene TRBJ2-1; D unclear. The CDR3 region has the DNA TGTGCCAGCAGCTCGATAACGGAAAACAATGAGCAGTTCTTC. Translating it yields CASSSITENNEQFF. Full variable domain (remainder filled in from reference TRBV5-6 and TRBJ2-1): DAGVTQSPTHLIKTRGQQVTLRCSPKSGHDTVSWYQQALGQGPQFIFQYYEEEERQRGNFPDRFSGHQFPNYSSELNVNALLLGDSALYLCASSSITENNEQFFGPGTRLTVL.